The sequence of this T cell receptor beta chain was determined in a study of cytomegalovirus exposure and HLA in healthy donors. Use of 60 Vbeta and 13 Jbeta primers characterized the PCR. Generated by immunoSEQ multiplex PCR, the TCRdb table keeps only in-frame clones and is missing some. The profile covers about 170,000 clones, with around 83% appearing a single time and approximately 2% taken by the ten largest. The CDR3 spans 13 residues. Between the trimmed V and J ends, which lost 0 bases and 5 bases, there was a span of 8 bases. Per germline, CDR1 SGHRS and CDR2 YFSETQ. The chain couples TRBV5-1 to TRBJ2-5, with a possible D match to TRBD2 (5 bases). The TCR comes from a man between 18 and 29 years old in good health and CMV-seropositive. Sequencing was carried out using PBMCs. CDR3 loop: CASSLELVETQYF. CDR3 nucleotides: TGCGCCAGCAGCTTGGAACTAGTGGAGACCCAGTACTTC.